One sample yielded the 32 T cell receptor beta chains listed below, sequenced in a study of T cell responses to AZD1222 COVID-19 vaccine. The assay was immunoSEQ multiplex PCR, and TCRdb's table has in-frame clones only and misses some. Of around 100,000 clones listed, roughly 87% were seen once; the top ten hold about 3%. Sequences were derived from peripheral blood, sampled on day 0 of AZD1222 vaccination. Receptor source: an adult in good health.

This chain links TRBV7-2 with TRBJ2-7; D is possibly TRBD2 (5 bases). From germline, CDR1 is SGHTA and CDR2 FQGNSA. The CDR3 contains 13 residues. Deletions cut 1 base from V and 3 bases from J, with 7 bases between. CDR3 in DNA: TGTGCCAGCAGCTTAGAGGCGGGCTACGAGCAGTACTTC. This encodes CASSLEAGYEQYF.

V is TRBV27 and J is TRBJ2-4; maybe TRBD2 (6 bases). Germline V CDR1 and CDR2: MNHEY, SMNVEV (reference sequence). The CDR3 loop spans 16 amino acids. The ends were cut back, 3 bases at V and 0 bases at J, with 12 bases in the middle. CDR3 residues: CASSFGGAGAKNIQYF. The CDR3 region has the DNA TGTGCCAGCAGTTTTGGAGGGGCCGGAGCCAAAAACATTCAGTACTTC.

As for this clone: One end of the junction is discordant with germline, which a read error may explain. CDR3 sequence: CASSFGALSGAADNEQFF. The CDR3, as DNA: TGTGCTAGCAGCTTTGGGGCCCTTTCGGGGGCCGCCGACAATGAGCAGTTCTTC. This chain links TRBV7-7 with TRBJ2-1, with D perhaps given as TRBD1 or TRBD2 (6 bases each). CDR3 size: 18 residues. CDR1 SSHAT and CDR2 FNYEAQ come from the germline V gene (reference sequence). Full variable domain (outside the CDR3, taken from reference TRBV7-7 and TRBJ2-1): GAGVSQSPRYKVTKRGQDVTLRCDPISSHATLYWYQQALGQGPEFLTYFNYEAQPDKSGLPSDRFSAERPEGSISTLTIQRTEQRDSAMYRCASSFGALSGAADNEQFFGPGTRLTVL.

The V gene is TRBV6-2 or TRBV6-3, the J gene TRBJ2-1, with D possibly being TRBD1 (6 bases). Germline CDR1 is MNHEY and CDR2 is SVGEGT. V lost 2 bases and J 6 bases, leaving 14 bases between the germline ends. The CDR3 is made up of 15 amino acids. The CDR3 DNA reads as TGTGCCAGCAGTTACACACAGGCAGGGGTCAATGAGCAGTTCTTC. This codes for CASSYTQAGVNEQFF.

The rearrangement uses TRBV5-1 and TRBJ2-3, with D perhaps matching TRBD1 (6 bases). This CDR3 is 16 amino acids long. Germline CDR1 reads SGHRS; CDR2 reads YFSETQ. V was cut by 0 bases and J by 3 bases, with 14 bases left in between. CDR3: CASSLGRPGVTDTQYF. CDR3 bases: TGCGCCAGCAGCTTGGGGCGCCCAGGGGTGACAGATACGCAGTATTTT.

The CDR3 loop reads CAWSVGQGAAYEQYV. CDR3 nucleotides: TGTGCCTGGAGTGTCGGACAGGGGGCCGCCTACGAGCAGTACGTC. The V gene is TRBV30, the J gene TRBJ2-7, with 11 bases matching TRBD1. CDR1 GTSNPN and CDR2 SVGIG come from the germline V gene (reference sequence). Losses at the gene ends were 0 bases for V and 2 bases for J; bases not matched to a gene: 3. CDR3 length equals 15 residues.

The CDR3, as DNA: TGTGCCACCAAAAGTTCCTCTGGAAACACCATATATTTT. Translated, it gives CATKSSSGNTIYF. This chain links TRBV15 with TRBJ1-3, with unresolved D. The CDR3 has 13 residues. V shed 7 bases and J shed 0 bases, with 7 bases lying between them. Germline V gene sequence: CDR1 LNHNV, CDR2 YYDKDF (reference sequence).

The CDR3, as DNA: TGTGCCAGTCAGGCTAGCTCCTACAATGAGCAGTTCTTC. It codes for CASQASSYNEQFF. The genes are TRBV19 and TRBJ2-1; D gene uncertain. Germline V gene lookup returns CDR1 LNHDA and CDR2 SQIVND (reference sequence). V lost 8 bases and J 0 bases, leaving 8 bases between the germline ends. CDR3 length: 13 residues.

To note about this clone: The junction does not match germline at one end; this may be a read error. The J gene is TRBJ1-2, the V gene TRBV5-1; D call uncertain. This CDR3 has 18 amino acids. The germline V gene encodes CDR1 SGHRS and CDR2 YFSETQ. CDR3 DNA: TGTGCCAGCAGCTTTGGGTTGGGTTTTCCGGGAGCTAACTATGGCTACACCTTC. It codes for CASSFGLGFPGANYGYTF.

V and J are TRBV2 and TRBJ1-6; D gene uncertain. Germline V lookup: CDR1 SNHLY, CDR2 FYNNEI. The CDR3 extends over 15 amino acids. Trimming took 6 bases from V and 7 from J, leaving 16 bases between them. The CDR3: CASRRGLAVNSPLHF. The CDR3 DNA is TGTGCCAGCAGAAGAGGATTGGCAGTCAATTCACCCCTCCACTTT.

The rearrangement links TRBV5-4 to TRBJ1-2; 7 bases match TRBD1. The ends lost 4 bases at V and 7 bases at J; junction bases unmatched: 13. The V gene's germline CDR1 is SGHNT and CDR2 YYREEE (reference sequence). The CDR3 has 15 residues. The CDR3 spells CASSQGTVLRSGYTF. The CDR3 DNA sequence: TGTGCCAGCAGCCAGGGGACAGTTCTACGAAGTGGCTACACCTTC.

The chain combines TRBV6-5 with TRBJ1-1; D is possibly TRBD1 (5 bases). Trimming took off 2 bases at V and 8 bases at J, with 12 bases between the two ends. Germline loops: CDR1 MNHEY, CDR2 SVGAGI. The CDR3 runs to 13 residues. The DNA for the CDR3 is TGTGCCAGCAGTTACAGACAGCCCCCCGAAGCTTTCTTT. Residues: CASSYRQPPEAFF.

The rearrangement uses TRBV6-5 and TRBJ2-7; no reliable D call. Germline CDR1 reads MNHEY; CDR2 reads SVGAGI. V was clipped by 5 bases and J by 0 bases, with 11 bases between them. This CDR3 has 14 amino acids. The CDR3 coding sequence is TGTGCCAGCAGTACTACACGGATCTCCTACGAGCAGTACGTC. This sequence encodes CASSTTRISYEQYV.

This clone was found a few times. The chain combines TRBV6-5 with TRBJ1-5; D remains ambiguous. Trimming left V 8 bases short and J 3 bases short, with 14 bases between. This CDR3 comprises 14 residues. Germline loops: CDR1 MNHEY, CDR2 SVGAGI. CDR3 protein: CASSKGPVNQPQHF. The DNA of the CDR3 is TGTGCCAGCTCCAAGGGTCCCGTCAATCAGCCCCAGCATTTT.

V and J are TRBV7-2 and TRBJ2-7; 9 bases are shared with TRBD1. J lost 5 bases, V lost 5 bases, and 7 bases had no gene match. This CDR3 is 14 amino acids long. Germline CDR1 and CDR2: SGHTA and FQGNSA. CDR3 DNA sequence: TGTGCCAGCAGCCGCGGACAGGGGAGGCACGAGCAGTACTTC. Translating gives CASSRGQGRHEQYF. Combining the CDR3 with reference TRBV7-2 and TRBJ2-7 gives the whole variable domain GAGVSQSPSNKVTEKGKDVELRCDPISGHTALYWYRQSLGQGLEFLIYFQGNSAPDKSGLPSDRFSAERTGGSVSTLTIQRTQQEDSAVYLCASSRGQGRHEQYFGPGTRLTVT.

This clone was observed a few times. J is TRBJ2-1 and V is TRBV30, with D uncertain. Trimming removed 8 bases from V and 0 bases from J, with 11 bases in between. The CDR3 length is 13 residues. Germline CDR1 is GTSNPN and CDR2 is SVGIG (reference sequence). CDR3 bases: TGTGCCGGTCTGCTAGGCTCCTACAATGAGCAGTTCTTC. This encodes CAGLLGSYNEQFF. The complete variable domain, with remaining parts taken from reference TRBV30 and TRBJ2-1, reads SQTIHQWPATLVQPVGSPLSLECTVEGTSNPNLYWYRQAAGRGLQLLFYSVGIGQISSEVPQNLSASRPQDRQFILSSKKLLLSDSGFYLCAGLLGSYNEQFFGPGTRLTVL.

This chain uses TRBV25-1 with TRBJ2-4; weak D call: TRBD1 (7 bases). The CDR3 length is 12 residues. Germline CDR1 MGHDK, CDR2 SYGVNS. The germline V and J ends were trimmed by 9 bases and 8 bases, with 14 bases remaining between them. CDR3 sequence: CASGQAGHIQYF. For the CDR3, the DNA is TGTGCCAGTGGACAGGCGGGGCACATTCAGTACTTC. The full variable domain, with the rest looked up from reference TRBV25-1 and TRBJ2-4, is EADIYQTPRYLVIGTGKKITLECSQTMGHDKMYWYQQDPGMELHLIHYSYGVNSTEKGDLSSESTVSRIRTEHFPLTLESARPSHTSQYLCASGQAGHIQYFGAGTRLSVL.

The CDR3 sequence is CATTREAAAINSPLHF. The CDR3 bases are TGTGCCACCACCAGGGAGGCGGCCGCCATTAATTCACCCCTCCACTTT. This rearrangement joins TRBV24-1 to TRBJ1-6, with a tentative D call TRBD1 (5 bases). Trimming shortened V by 8 bases and J by 6 bases, and 19 bases separated the two germline ends. The germline CDR1 and CDR2 sequences are KGHDR and SFDVKD. This CDR3 is 16 amino acids long.

This chain connects TRBV23-1 to TRBJ2-7, with 7 bases that match TRBD1. TRBV23-1 is given ORF status, its function remaining uncertain. V gave up 8 bases and J gave up 3 bases; unmatched junction bases: 7. The CDR3 loop spans 13 amino acids. The CDR3 DNA reads as TGCGCCAGCCTCCTGGACAGGAACTACGAGCAGTACTTC. Translated, it gives CASLLDRNYEQYF.

CDR3 sequence reads: CASSLGRGSGYTF. DNA for the CDR3: TGTGCCAGCAGCTTAGGCAGGGGATCTGGCTACACCTTC. This sequence joins TRBV7-8 and TRBJ1-2; the D gene is possibly TRBD1 (6 bases). Trimming removed 1 base from V and 7 bases from J, with 10 bases in between. The CDR3 runs to 13 residues. Germline V lookup: CDR1 SGHVS, CDR2 FQNEAQ.

The chain is built from TRBV6-6 and TRBJ2-3; the match to TRBD2 covers 13 bases. J lost 2 bases, V lost 5 bases, and 13 bases had no gene match. The CDR3 has 19 residues. CDR1 is MNHNY, CDR2 SVGAGI, per germline (reference sequence). The CDR3 region has the DNA TGTGCCAGCAGTCCCCAGGGGCGACTAGCGGGGGGCCACACAGATACGCAGTATTTT. Translated: CASSPQGRLAGGHTDTQYF.

The V and J genes are TRBV2 and TRBJ1-6; 7 positions agree with TRBD1. The CDR3 loop spans 15 amino acids. With 6 bases clipped from V and 1 base from J, the junction kept 3 bases outside the gene matches. Germline CDR1 and CDR2: SNHLY and FYNNEI. CDR3 in amino acids: CASREQGSYNSPLHF. The DNA of the CDR3 is TGTGCCAGCAGGGAACAGGGGTCCTATAATTCACCCCTCCACTTT.

This sequence joins TRBV7-2 and TRBJ2-3; 10 positions agree with TRBD2. J lost 0 bases, V lost 3 bases, and 6 bases had no gene match. The CDR3 is 17 residues long. Looked up from germline, CDR1 is SGHTA and CDR2 is FQGNSA. The CDR3 loop reads CASSLRLAGASTDTQYF. The CDR3 nucleotides read TGTGCCAGCAGCTTGAGGCTAGCGGGAGCTAGCACAGATACGCAGTATTTT.

This chain uses TRBV10-2 with TRBJ2-3; D is ambiguous. The CDR3 extends over 13 amino acids. The V and J ends lost 6 bases and 2 bases respectively, with 9 bases between them. The germline gives CDR1 WSHSY, CDR2 SAAADI. The CDR3 DNA reads as TGCGCCAGCAGCCGATACCTCACAGATACGCAGTATTTT. It is translated as CASSRYLTDTQYF.

As to this clone: Other DNA sequences in the sample encode the same CDR3. The chain is built from TRBV5-8 and TRBJ1-2; D gene unclear. Germline loops: CDR1 SGHTS, CDR2 YDEGEE. V gave up 0 bases and J gave up 3 bases, with 6 bases separating them. The CDR3 is made up of 13 amino acids. CDR3 amino acids: CASSLDSHYGYTF. In nucleotides, the CDR3 is TGTGCCAGCAGCTTGGACAGTCACTATGGCTACACCTTC.

The chain combines TRBV7-2 with TRBJ1-5; TRBD1 agrees at 7 bases. CDR3 length equals 15 residues. Germline V gene sequence: CDR1 SGHTA, CDR2 FQGNSA. J lost 5 bases, V lost 5 bases, and 9 bases had no gene match. DNA for the CDR3: TGTGCCAGCAGCCTCAACCGGGACAGCCATCAGCCCCAGCATTTT. Amino acid sequence: CASSLNRDSHQPQHF. Variable domain in full (rest from reference TRBV7-2 and TRBJ1-5): GAGVSQSPSNKVTEKGKDVELRCDPISGHTALYWYRQSLGQGLEFLIYFQGNSAPDKSGLPSDRFSAERTGGSVSTLTIQRTQQEDSAVYLCASSLNRDSHQPQHFGDGTRLSIL.

This clone was counted only a few times. The chain is built from TRBV24-1 and TRBJ1-1; D is perhaps TRBD1 (5 bases). The V gene lost 3 bases and the J gene lost 4 bases, with 11 bases spanning the gap. The CDR3 length is 14 residues. The germline CDR1 and CDR2 sequences are KGHDR and SFDVKD. CDR3 amino acids: CATSDGGQATEAFF. The CDR3 DNA sequence: TGTGCCACCAGTGATGGTGGACAAGCCACTGAAGCTTTCTTT.

The rearrangement joins TRBV12-5 to TRBJ2-7; D is possibly TRBD1 or TRBD2 (5 bases each). This CDR3 region has 17 residues. Deletions cut 0 bases from V and 4 bases from J, with 19 bases between. Germline CDR1 is LGHNT and CDR2 is FRNRAP. CDR3 residues: CASGLVNTGTGPYEQYF. CDR3 DNA sequence: TGTGCTAGTGGTTTGGTTAATACCGGGACGGGACCTTACGAGCAGTACTTC. Drawing the rest from reference TRBV12-5 and TRBJ2-7, the complete variable domain is DARVTQTPRHKVTEMGQEVTMRCQPILGHNTVFWYRQTMMQGLELLAYFRNRAPLDDSGMPKDRFSAEMPDATLATLKIQPSEPRDSAVYFCASGLVNTGTGPYEQYFGPGTRLTVT.

This chain uses TRBV9 with TRBJ1-2, with 8 bases fitting TRBD1. Unmatched junction bases numbered 11, after V lost 1 base and J lost 6 bases. CDR3 length equals 16 residues. The V gene's germline CDR1 is SGDLS and CDR2 YYNGEE. CDR3 residues: CASSVNYQGARDGYTF. The CDR3 region has the DNA TGTGCCAGCAGCGTAAACTACCAGGGGGCGCGGGATGGCTACACCTTC.

The gene calls are TRBV4-3 and TRBJ2-1; 10 bases are shared with TRBD2. CDR1 and CDR2 (germline): LGHNA, YSLEER. This CDR3 has 15 residues. The ends lost 1 base at V and 8 bases at J; junction bases unmatched: 5. The CDR3 DNA follows: TGCGCCAGCAGCCAAGCTAGCGGGGGCATCGATGAGCAGTTCTTC. Translation gives CASSQASGGIDEQFF.

The J gene is TRBJ2-1, the V gene TRBV2; 7 bases fit TRBD2. Trimming at V came to 8 bases and at J to 7 bases, leaving 5 bases not matched to a gene. Germline lookup yields CDR1 SNHLY and CDR2 FYNNEI. This CDR3 has 12 amino acids. The CDR3 loop reads CASGRAANEQFF. The DNA for the CDR3 is TGTGCCAGCGGGAGGGCCGCGAATGAGCAGTTCTTC.

The chain recombines TRBV9 with TRBJ1-4, with D perhaps TRBD1 (6 bases). Germline V gives CDR1 SGDLS, CDR2 YYNGEE. V was pared by 2 bases and J by 6 bases, with 11 bases between. This CDR3 contains 14 residues. CDR3 in DNA: TGTGCCAGCAGCGTCCGGGGGGCTGATGAAAAACTGTTTTTT. Residues: CASSVRGADEKLFF.